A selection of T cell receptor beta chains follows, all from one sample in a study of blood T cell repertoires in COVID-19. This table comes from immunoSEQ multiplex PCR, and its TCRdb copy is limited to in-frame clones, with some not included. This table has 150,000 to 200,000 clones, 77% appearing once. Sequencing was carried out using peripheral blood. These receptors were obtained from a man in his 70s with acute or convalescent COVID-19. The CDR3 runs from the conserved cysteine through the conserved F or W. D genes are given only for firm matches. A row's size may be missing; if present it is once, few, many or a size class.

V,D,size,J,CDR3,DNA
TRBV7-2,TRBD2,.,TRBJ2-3,CASSLPGTSGYTDTQYF,TGTGCCAGCAGCTTGCCCGGTACTAGCGGGTACACAGATACGCAGTATTTT
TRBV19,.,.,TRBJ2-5,CASSSGTHQETQYF,TGTGCCAGTAGTTCCGGGACTCATCAAGAGACCCAGTACTTC
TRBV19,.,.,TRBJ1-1,CASHLLGATEAFF,TGTGCCAGTCACCTTTTGGGGGCCACTGAAGCTTTCTTT
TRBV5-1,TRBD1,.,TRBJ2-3,CASRTGPSTDTQYF,TGCGCCAGTCGGACAGGTCCAAGCACAGATACGCAGTATTTT
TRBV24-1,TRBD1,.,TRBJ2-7,CATSDPTGEQYF,TGTGCCACCAGTGACCCGACAGGGGAGCAGTACTTC
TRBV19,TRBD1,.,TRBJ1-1,CASIRMGQHLNTEAFF,TGTGCCAGTATCCGGATGGGACAGCACCTCAACACTGAAGCTTTCTTT
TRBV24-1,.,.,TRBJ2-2,CATSDLWGLAGELFF,TGTGCCACCAGTGATTTGTGGGGGCTGGCCGGGGAGCTGTTTTTT
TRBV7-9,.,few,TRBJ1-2,CASSSLLYYGYTF,TGTGCCAGCAGCTCACTTTTATACTATGGCTACACCTTC
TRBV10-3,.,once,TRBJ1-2,CAISESGGNRYTF,TGTGCCATCAGTGAGTCGGGAGGAAATCGGTACACCTTC
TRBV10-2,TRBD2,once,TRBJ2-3,CALAGVDDTQYF,TGCGCTTTGGCGGGAGTTGATGATACGCAGTATTTT
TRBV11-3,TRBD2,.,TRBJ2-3,CASSIKLAGGRDTQYF,TGTGCCAGCAGCATCAAACTAGCGGGAGGCCGGGATACGCAGTATTTT
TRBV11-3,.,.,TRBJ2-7,CASSFGGSYEQYF,TGTGCCAGCAGCTTTGGAGGATCCTACGAGCAGTACTTC
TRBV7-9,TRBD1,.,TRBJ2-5,CATGQGTHQETQYF,TGTGCCACCGGACAGGGGACCCACCAAGAGACCCAGTACTTC